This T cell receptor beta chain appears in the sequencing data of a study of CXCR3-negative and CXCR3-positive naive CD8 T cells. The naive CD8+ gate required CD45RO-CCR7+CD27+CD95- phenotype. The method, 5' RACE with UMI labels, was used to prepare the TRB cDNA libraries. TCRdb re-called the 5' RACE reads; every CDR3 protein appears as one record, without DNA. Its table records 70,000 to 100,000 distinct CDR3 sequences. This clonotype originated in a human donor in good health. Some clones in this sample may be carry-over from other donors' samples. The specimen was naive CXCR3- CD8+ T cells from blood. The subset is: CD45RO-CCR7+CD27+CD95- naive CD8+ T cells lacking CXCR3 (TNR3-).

CDR3 sequence: CASSYSANGDTEAFF. The chain uses TRBV6-5 and TRBJ1-1. Germline V gene sequence: CDR1 MNHEY, CDR2 SVGAGI. The CDR3 has 15 amino acids.